This is a list of T cell receptor beta chains from one sample in a study of blood T cell repertoires in COVID-19. Produced via immunoSEQ multiplex PCR; TCRdb's table is partial and in-frame only. The sample has a few hundred thousand clones; 85% are singletons. The sample was PBMCs or T cells enriched from blood (not recorded which). The origin of the receptors is a middle-aged man who had recovered from COVID-19. The CDR3 runs from the conserved cysteine through the conserved F or W. The order of the fields is J gene, D gene, clone size, V gene, CDR3 DNA, CDR3 protein. D genes are given only for firm matches. Clone size, where shown, is once, few, many, or a class for clones that have expanded.

J: TRBJ2-5
D: TRBD1
size: -
V: TRBV4-2
DNA: TGTGCCAGCAGCCAAGACGAAACAGGGGGAGAGACCCAGTACTTC
CDR3: CASSQDETGGETQYF

J: TRBJ2-2
D: TRBD2
size: once
V: TRBV6-1
DNA: TGTGCCAGCAGTGAAGCTCACGGTATGAGCGGGAGCAGGGACACCGGGGAGCTGTTTTTT
CDR3: CASSEAHGMSGSRDTGELFF

J: TRBJ2-7
D: TRBD1
size: few
V: TRBV28
DNA: TGTGCCAGCAGTCCTCCGGGACAGATATCGCGGCAGTACTTC
CDR3: CASSPPGQISRQYF

J: TRBJ2-5
D: -
size: -
V: TRBV7-9
DNA: TGTGCCAGCCGACGGGACCAAGAGACCCAGTACTTC
CDR3: CASRRDQETQYF

J: TRBJ2-5
D: -
size: -
V: TRBV14
DNA: TGTGCCAGCAGCCGAGGGCGGCAAGAGACCCAGTACTTC
CDR3: CASSRGRQETQYF

J: TRBJ1-2
D: TRBD1
size: -
V: TRBV5-1
DNA: TGCGCCAGCAGCTCCAAACCGGGACAGGAGGGACATGGCTACACCTTC
CDR3: CASSSKPGQEGHGYTF

J: TRBJ1-1
D: -
size: -
V: TRBV24-1
DNA: TGTGCCACCAGTGATTCTAACAGGGTCGAAGCTTTCTTT
CDR3: CATSDSNRVEAFF

J: TRBJ2-5
D: -
size: -
V: TRBV11-3
DNA: TGTGCCAGCAGCTTAGAGAGACAGGACCGAGAGACCCAGTACTTC
CDR3: CASSLERQDRETQYF

J: TRBJ2-7
D: TRBD2
size: few
V: TRBV28
DNA: TGTGCCAGCAGTTCCTTACCGGGACTAGCGGGAACTCAGGCTTACGAGCAGTACTTC
CDR3: CASSSLPGLAGTQAYEQYF

J: TRBJ2-7
D: -
size: -
V: TRBV11-1
DNA: TGTGCCAGCAGCTTAAGCGGACAGTCCTACGAGCAGTACTTC
CDR3: CASSLSGQSYEQYF

J: TRBJ2-7
D: TRBD1
size: many
V: TRBV19
DNA: TGTGCCAGTAGTATCTACGACAGGGGGCCGAACGAGCAGTACTTC
CDR3: CASSIYDRGPNEQYF

J: TRBJ1-1
D: TRBD1
size: -
V: TRBV4-1
DNA: TGCGCCAGCAGGCGGGACAGGATGAACACTGAAGCTTTCTTT
CDR3: CASRRDRMNTEAFF

J: TRBJ1-5
D: -
size: -
V: TRBV6-2/TRBV6-3
DNA: TGTGCCAGCAGTTACAGCTACCTTCGGCCCCAGCATTTT
CDR3: CASSYSYLRPQHF

J: TRBJ1-1
D: TRBD1
size: -
V: TRBV5-5
DNA: TGTGCCAGCAGCTGGGGGGACAGGACAAATACTGAAGCTTTCTTT
CDR3: CASSWGDRTNTEAFF

J: TRBJ2-5
D: -
size: -
V: TRBV5-1
DNA: TGCGCCAGCAGCTTGTTTGCGGAAGAGACCCAGTACTTC
CDR3: CASSLFAEETQYF

J: TRBJ2-7
D: TRBD1
size: many
V: TRBV7-2
DNA: TGTGCCAGCAGCTGGGCCGGGACAGCTTACGAGCAGTACTTC
CDR3: CASSWAGTAYEQYF

J: TRBJ2-1
D: TRBD1
size: -
V: TRBV5-4
DNA: TGTGCCAGCAGGGCGGGACAGGGTTCCTACAATGAGCAGTTCTTC
CDR3: CASRAGQGSYNEQFF

J: TRBJ1-4
D: -
size: once
V: TRBV7-9
DNA: TGTGCCAGCAGCACCGGGGTTCTTAATGAAAAACTGTTTTTT
CDR3: CASSTGVLNEKLFF

J: TRBJ1-1
D: -
size: -
V: TRBV7-9
DNA: TGTGCCAGCAGCTTAGGGGGGAGGAATGAAGCTTTCTTT
CDR3: CASSLGGRNEAFF

J: TRBJ2-1
D: TRBD1
size: once
V: TRBV27
DNA: TGTGCCAGCAGCCTCCTTTTTAGTAGACAGGGGGGCTCCTACAATGAGCAGTTCTTC
CDR3: CASSLLFSRQGGSYNEQFF

J: TRBJ2-3
D: TRBD2
size: once
V: TRBV5-1
DNA: TGCGCCAGCAGCGAAACTAGCGGGAGGGCCTGGACAGATACGCAGTATTTT
CDR3: CASSETSGRAWTDTQYF

J: TRBJ2-7
D: -
size: -
V: TRBV6-5
DNA: TGTGCCAGCAGCCTAGGGGGTACCGCCTACGAGCAGTACTTC
CDR3: CASSLGGTAYEQYF

J: TRBJ1-2
D: -
size: -
V: TRBV7-9
DNA: TGTGCCAGCAGCTTAGAGTCTGGCAGGGGTGGAGGCTACACCTTC
CDR3: CASSLESGRGGGYTF

J: TRBJ1-3
D: -
size: -
V: TRBV9
DNA: TGTGCCAGCAGCGTGTTGGGGGGGTCTGGAAACACCATATATTTT
CDR3: CASSVLGGSGNTIYF